The 14 T cell receptor beta chains listed next were all sequenced from one sample in a study of Graves' ophthalmopathy and Graves' hyperthyroidism. Scientists amplified the TCR beta CDR3 regions from RNA transcripts. Investigators did first-round RT-PCR with HTBI primers, then second-round multiplex PCR. TCRdb analysed the multiplex PCR reads with MiXCR anew, one entry per CDR3 protein. The sample holds over a million distinct CDR3 sequences; roughly two fifths are singletons and the top ten take around 10%. Source material: peripheral blood or thyroid tissue (not recorded which). The receptor set was obtained from an adult man with Graves' hyperthyroidism.

In regard to this clonotype: This may stem from a read error, because a much larger clone lies one nucleotide away. V usage is TRBV7-2 and J usage is TRBJ1-3, with D perhaps TRBD1 (5 bases). CDR3 length: 15 residues. The germline V gene has CDR1 SGHTA and CDR2 FQGNSA. The CDR3 DNA sequence: TGTGCCAGCAGCTTTACGACAGTCTCTGGAAACACCATGTATTTT. Its translation: CASSFTTVSGNTMYF.

This clonotype was seen at least ten times. This chain uses TRBV9 with TRBJ1-2, with D possibly being TRBD1 (6 bases). Germline-derived CDR1 and CDR2 are SGDLS and YYNGEE. Trimming cost V 3 bases and J 4 bases, with 25 bases left between them. The CDR3 runs 18 residues. As DNA, the CDR3 is TGTGCCAGCAGCGCAAACGCGGAGAGGGGGAGTTATATCTATGGCTACACCTTC. It encodes CASSANAERGSYIYGYTF.

This clonotype was observed once. The chain combines TRBV11-1 with TRBJ1-2, with TRBD1 identical over 11 bases. Germline CDR1 and CDR2: SGHAT and FQDESV (reference sequence). The junction had 8 bases not matched to a gene; V was cut back by 5 bases and J by 6 bases. There are 15 residues in the CDR3. As DNA, the CDR3 is TGTGCCAGCAGCACGCTAAGGACAGGGGGCAATGGCTACACCTTC. This gives the protein CASSTLRTGGNGYTF.

This clonotype occurred many times. V is TRBV29-1 and J is TRBJ1-1; 8 nucleotides align to TRBD1. CDR3 length: 13 amino acids. In germline, CDR1 is SQVTM, CDR2 ANQGSEA. The V segment lost 7 bases and the J segment 5 bases; nucleotides outside the gene matches: 9. CDR3 sequence: CSARQGTRTEAFF. The CDR3 DNA follows: TGCAGCGCAAGACAGGGGACGAGGACTGAAGCTTTCTTT. Using reference TRBV29-1 and TRBJ1-1 for the parts outside the CDR3, the full variable domain is SAVISQKPSRDICQRGTSLTIQCQVDSQVTMMFWYRQQPGQSLTLIATANQGSEATYESGFVIDKFPISRPNLTFSTLTVSNMSPEDSSIYLCSARQGTRTEAFFGQGTRLTVV.

This clonotype was counted many times. The V and J genes are TRBV6-6 and TRBJ1-4; no definite D call. Trimming left V 8 bases short and J 8 bases short, with 15 bases between. CDR1 and CDR2 from the germline V gene are MNHNY and SVGAGI (reference sequence). The CDR3 is made up of 13 amino acids. The CDR3, as DNA: TGTGCCAGCCACAGAGGTCAGACGGAAAAACTGTTTTTT. It yields the protein CASHRGQTEKLFF.

CDR3 bases: TGCAGTGCTAGAGGGGCTAGCTCCTACAATGAGCAGTTCTTC. Protein product: CSARGASSYNEQFF. V gene TRBV20-1 combines with J gene TRBJ2-1; D remains unclear. Trimming cost V 1 base and J 0 bases, with 7 bases left between them. This CDR3 has 14 amino acids. Germline V gene lookup returns CDR1 DFQATT and CDR2 SNEGSKA (reference sequence).

Comments on this clonotype: This sequence may be a read error, since a much larger clone differs from it by one base. The chain uses TRBV2 and TRBJ1-2, with 8 bases lining up with TRBD1. The V gene's germline CDR1 is SNHLY and CDR2 FYNNEI. The trim removed 11 bases at V and 4 bases at J, leaving 9 bases unmatched. The length of the CDR3 is 13 residues. The CDR3 region is CAGAGGLGYGYTF. The CDR3 DNA reads TGTGCCGGCGCAGGGGGCTTGGGCTATGGCTACACCTTC.

The genes are TRBV7-9 and TRBJ2-2; perhaps TRBD2 as D (5 bases). The germline V gene has CDR1 SEHNR and CDR2 FQNEAQ (reference sequence). CDR3 length: 15 amino acids. V was cut by 4 bases and J by 2 bases, with 11 bases left in between. The CDR3 protein is CASSWRPANTGELFF. The DNA for the CDR3 is TGTGCCAGCAGCTGGAGGCCAGCAAACACCGGGGAGCTGTTTTTT.

As concerns this clonotype: This may stem from a read error, because a much larger clone lies one nucleotide away. The J gene is TRBJ1-2, the V gene TRBV19, with 10 bases matching TRBD1. V gave up 11 bases and J gave up 9 bases; unmatched junction bases: 6. Germline-derived CDR1 and CDR2 are LNHDA and SQIVND (reference sequence). This CDR3 is 11 amino acids long. The CDR3 loop is CAGWTGGSYTF. In DNA form, the CDR3 reads TGTGCCGGTTGGACAGGGGGGAGCTACACCTTC. Combining the CDR3 with reference TRBV19 and TRBJ1-2 gives the whole variable domain DGGITQSPKYLFRKEGQNVTLSCEQNLNHDAMYWYRQDPGQGLRLIYYSQIVNDFQKGDIAEGYSVSREKKESFPLTVTSAQKNPTAFYLCAGWTGGSYTFGSGTRLTVV.

This sequence joins TRBV28 and TRBJ1-6; the match to TRBD1 covers 9 bases. After removal of 6 bases from V and 6 bases from J, the junction contained 6 bases not matched to a gene. The germline CDR1 and CDR2 sequences are MDHEN and SYDVKM. The CDR3 is 15 amino acids. CDR3 protein: CASSGTGPSNSPLHF. The CDR3 DNA reads as TGTGCCAGCAGCGGGACAGGGCCTTCTAATTCACCCCTCCACTTT.

Ten or more counts support this clonotype. The J gene is TRBJ2-7, the V gene TRBV6-6; D possibly corresponds to TRBD1 (5 bases). Germline V CDR1 and CDR2: MNHNY, SVGAGI (reference sequence). This CDR3 has 12 amino acids. Trimming left V 6 bases short and J 6 bases short, with 12 bases between. The CDR3 reads CASRLQVSEQYF. Here the CDR3 DNA reads TGTGCCAGCAGACTACAGGTTAGCGAGCAGTACTTC.

This clonotype appeared once. The chain has TRBV7-2 and TRBJ1-2; D remains unclear. This CDR3 is built from 13 residues. The V end lost 2 bases, the J end lost 5 bases, and 9 bases lay between the germline ends. Germline V gene data show CDR1 as SGHTA and CDR2 as FQGNSA. This CDR3 is CTSSLTAEYGYTF. In DNA form, the CDR3 reads TGTACCAGCAGCTTAACAGCAGAGTATGGCTACACCTTC.

At least ten counts were recorded for this clonotype. This CDR3 is CASAPPDGNGYTF. The CDR3 DNA reads TGTGCCAGCGCTCCACCGGACGGCAATGGCTACACCTTC. The chain couples TRBV5-8 to TRBJ1-2; D is ambiguous. Germline loops: CDR1 SGHTS, CDR2 YDEGEE. Trimming shortened V by 7 bases and J by 6 bases, and 16 bases separated the two germline ends. The CDR3 totals 13 residues.

On this clonotype itself: At one end, the junction sequence differs from germline, possibly due to a read error. This rearrangement joins TRBV14 to TRBJ1-1; tentatively, D is TRBD1 (5 bases). Germline loops: CDR1 SGHDN, CDR2 FVKESK. The CDR3 contains 17 residues. The CDR3, as DNA: TGTGCCAGCAACCAAGATCAGGCCAGGGTAGCCGGCAATGAAGCTTTCTTT. Translating gives CASNQDQARVAGNEAFF. The whole variable domain, remainder taken from reference TRBV14 and TRBJ1-1, is EAGVTQFPSHSVIEKGQTVTLRCDPISGHDNLYWYRRVMGKEIKFLLHFVKESKQDESGMPNNRFLAERTGGTYSTLKVQPAELEDSGVYFCASNQDQARVAGNEAFFGQGTRLTVV.